The next 5 T cell receptor beta chains were all read from a single sample in a study of immune evolution from preneoplasia to lung adenocarcinoma. Repertoires were generated with immunoSEQ multiplex PCR, while TCRdb's copy carries only in-frame clones and drops some. The sample consists of some 3,600 clones, just over 75% of them appearing once. The material sequenced was FFPE adjacent normal lung tissue. The receptor set was obtained from a person aged 70 to 85 with lung adenocarcinoma.

DNA for the CDR3: TGTGCCAGCAGCTTAGGTAGTGAGACCGGGGAGCTGTTTTTT. Protein: CASSLGSETGELFF. V is TRBV11-3 and J is TRBJ2-2; D remains ambiguous. The germline gives CDR1 SGHNT, CDR2 YENEEA. This CDR3 contains 14 residues. V was clipped by 1 base and J by 5 bases, with 8 bases between them. Using reference TRBV11-3 and TRBJ2-2 for the parts outside the CDR3, the full variable domain is EAGVVQSPRYKIIEKKQPVAFWCNPISGHNTLYWYLQNLGQGPELLIRYENEEAVDDSQLPKDRFSAERLKGVDSTLKIQPAELGDSAVYLCASSLGSETGELFFGEGSRLTVL.

This clone was recorded a few times. V and J are TRBV6-5 and TRBJ2-7; unclear D gene. This CDR3 spans 13 amino acids. Trimming shortened V by 1 base and J by 2 bases, and 6 bases separated the two germline ends. Germline V lookup: CDR1 MNHEY, CDR2 SVGAGI. CDR3 nucleotide sequence: TGTGCCAGCAGTTACTACGGCCCCTACGAGCAGTACTTC. It yields the protein CASSYYGPYEQYF.

The chain combines TRBV15 with TRBJ2-5; 10 bases line up with TRBD1. CDR1 is LNHNV, CDR2 YYDKDF, per germline (reference sequence). V trimming: 1 base; J trimming: 2 bases; junction bases outside the gene matches: 1. This CDR3 has 15 residues. DNA for the CDR3: TGTGCCACCAGCAGAGGGGACAGGGGACAAGAGACCCAGTACTTC. Translated: CATSRGDRGQETQYF.

This sequence joins TRBV4-3 and TRBJ1-1; unclear D gene. Trimming took off 1 base at V and 1 base at J, with 16 bases between the two ends. The CDR3 is 17 amino acids. From germline, CDR1 is LGHNA and CDR2 YSLEER. CDR3 in DNA: TGCGCCAGCAGCCAAGCCGCGCGTAGTAATCCGAACACTGAAGCTTTCTTT. Amino acids: CASSQAARSNPNTEAFF.

The chain combines TRBV19 with TRBJ2-7; a weak D match, TRBD2 (6 bases). Trimming stripped 1 base from V and 0 bases from J, with 7 bases between. The CDR3 runs to 14 residues. In germline, CDR1 is LNHDA, CDR2 SQIVND (reference sequence). The CDR3, as DNA: TGTGCCAGTAGTATAGGGCGGGGCTCCTACGAGCAGTACTTC. Its protein product is CASSIGRGSYEQYF. Full variable domain (missing parts from reference TRBV19 and TRBJ2-7): DGGITQSPKYLFRKEGQNVTLSCEQNLNHDAMYWYRQDPGQGLRLIYYSQIVNDFQKGDIAEGYSVSREKKESFPLTVTSAQKNPTAFYLCASSIGRGSYEQYFGPGTRLTVT.